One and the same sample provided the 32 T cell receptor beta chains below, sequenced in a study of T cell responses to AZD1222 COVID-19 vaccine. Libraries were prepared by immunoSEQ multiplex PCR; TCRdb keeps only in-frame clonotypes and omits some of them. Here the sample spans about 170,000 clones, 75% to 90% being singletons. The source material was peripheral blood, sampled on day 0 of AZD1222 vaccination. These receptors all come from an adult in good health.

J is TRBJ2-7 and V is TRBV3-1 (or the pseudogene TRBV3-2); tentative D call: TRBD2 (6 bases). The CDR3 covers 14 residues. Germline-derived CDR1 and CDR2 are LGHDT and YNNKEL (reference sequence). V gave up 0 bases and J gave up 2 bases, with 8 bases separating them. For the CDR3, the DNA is TGTGCCAGCAGCCAAGACCTAGCGCCCTACGAGCAGTACGTC. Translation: CASSQDLAPYEQYV.

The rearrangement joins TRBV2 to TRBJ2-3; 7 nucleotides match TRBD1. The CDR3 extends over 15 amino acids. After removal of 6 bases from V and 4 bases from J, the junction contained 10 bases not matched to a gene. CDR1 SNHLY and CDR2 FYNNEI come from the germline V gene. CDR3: CASRGPGQAADTQYF. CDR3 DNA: TGTGCCAGCAGGGGGCCTGGACAGGCGGCAGATACGCAGTATTTT.

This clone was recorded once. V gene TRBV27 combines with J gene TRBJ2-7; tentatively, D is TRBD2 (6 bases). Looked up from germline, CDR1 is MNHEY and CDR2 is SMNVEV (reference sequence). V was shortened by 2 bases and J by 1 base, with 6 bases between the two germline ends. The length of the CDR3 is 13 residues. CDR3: CASSLRGSYEQYV. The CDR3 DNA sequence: TGTGCCAGCAGTTTACGGGGGTCCTACGAGCAGTACGTC.

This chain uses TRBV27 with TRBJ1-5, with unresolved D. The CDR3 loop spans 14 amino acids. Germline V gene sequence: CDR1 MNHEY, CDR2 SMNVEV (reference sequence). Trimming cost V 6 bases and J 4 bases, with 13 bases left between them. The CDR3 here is CASSPSSANQPQHF. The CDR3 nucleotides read TGTGCCAGCAGCCCTAGTTCAGCGAATCAGCCCCAGCATTTT.

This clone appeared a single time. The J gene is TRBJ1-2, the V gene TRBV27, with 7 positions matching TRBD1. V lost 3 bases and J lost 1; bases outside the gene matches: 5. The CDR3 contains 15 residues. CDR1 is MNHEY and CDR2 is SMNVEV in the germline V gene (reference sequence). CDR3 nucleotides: TGTGCCAGCAGTTTGACTGGGGACAGTAACTATGGCTACACCTTC. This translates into CASSLTGDSNYGYTF.

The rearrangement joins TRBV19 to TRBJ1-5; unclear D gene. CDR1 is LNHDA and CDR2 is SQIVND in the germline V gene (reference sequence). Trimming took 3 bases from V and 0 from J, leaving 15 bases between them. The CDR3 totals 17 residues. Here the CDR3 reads CASSISVGRNSNQPQHF. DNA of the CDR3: TGTGCCAGTAGTATCTCTGTAGGTCGAAATAGCAATCAGCCCCAGCATTTT.

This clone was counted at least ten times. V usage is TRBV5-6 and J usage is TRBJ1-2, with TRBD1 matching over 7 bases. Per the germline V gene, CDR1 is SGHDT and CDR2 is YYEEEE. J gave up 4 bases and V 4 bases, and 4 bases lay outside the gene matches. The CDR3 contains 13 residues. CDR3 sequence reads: CASSLGTAYGYTF. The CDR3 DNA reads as TGTGCCAGCAGCCTTGGGACAGCCTATGGCTACACCTTC.

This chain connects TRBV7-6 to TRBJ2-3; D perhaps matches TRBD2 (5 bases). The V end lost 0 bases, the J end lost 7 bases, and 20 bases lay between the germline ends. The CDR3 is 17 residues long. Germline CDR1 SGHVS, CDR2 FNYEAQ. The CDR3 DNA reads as TGTGCCAGCAGCTTAGCGCCTGGGGAAAGCGGTGTTAATACGCAGTATTTT. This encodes CASSLAPGESGVNTQYF.

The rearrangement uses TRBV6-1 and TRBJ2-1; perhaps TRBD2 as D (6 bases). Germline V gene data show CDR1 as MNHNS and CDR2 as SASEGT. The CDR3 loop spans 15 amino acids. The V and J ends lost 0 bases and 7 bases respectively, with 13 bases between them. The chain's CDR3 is CASSEAWDSVNEQFF. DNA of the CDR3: TGTGCCAGCAGTGAAGCGTGGGACTCCGTGAATGAGCAGTTCTTC.

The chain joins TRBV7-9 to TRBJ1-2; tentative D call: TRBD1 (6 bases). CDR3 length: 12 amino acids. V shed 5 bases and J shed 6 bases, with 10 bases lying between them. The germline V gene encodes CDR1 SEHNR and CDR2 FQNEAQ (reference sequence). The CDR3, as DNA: TGTGCCAGCAGCCAACAGGGTCATGGCTACACCTTC. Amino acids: CASSQQGHGYTF.

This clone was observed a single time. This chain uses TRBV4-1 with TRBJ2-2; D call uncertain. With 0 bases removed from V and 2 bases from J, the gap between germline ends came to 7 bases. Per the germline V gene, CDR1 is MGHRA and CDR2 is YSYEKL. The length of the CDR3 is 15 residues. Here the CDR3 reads CASSQEARNTGELFF. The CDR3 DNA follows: TGCGCCAGCAGCCAAGAAGCCAGAAACACCGGGGAGCTGTTTTTT.

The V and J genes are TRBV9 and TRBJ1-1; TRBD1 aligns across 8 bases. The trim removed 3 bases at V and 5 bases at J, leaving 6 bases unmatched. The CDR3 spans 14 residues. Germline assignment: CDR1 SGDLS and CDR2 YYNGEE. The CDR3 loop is CASSAQGGQTEAFF. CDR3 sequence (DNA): TGTGCCAGCAGCGCACAGGGGGGTCAAACTGAAGCTTTCTTT.

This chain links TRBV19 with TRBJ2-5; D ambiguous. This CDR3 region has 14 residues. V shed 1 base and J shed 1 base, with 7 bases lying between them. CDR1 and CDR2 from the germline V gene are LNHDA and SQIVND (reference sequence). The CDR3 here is CASSIGNSQETQYF. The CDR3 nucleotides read TGTGCCAGTAGTATAGGAAACAGCCAAGAGACCCAGTACTTC.

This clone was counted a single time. CDR3 coding DNA: TGTGCCAGCAGCTCCCGACAGGATTTGAACACTGAAGCTTTCTTT. Translating it yields CASSSRQDLNTEAFF. This chain uses TRBV7-9 with TRBJ1-1, with a weak D call TRBD1 (6 bases). Germline V lookup: CDR1 SEHNR, CDR2 FQNEAQ (reference sequence). Trimming left V 4 bases short and J 0 bases short, with 12 bases between. The CDR3 loop spans 15 amino acids.

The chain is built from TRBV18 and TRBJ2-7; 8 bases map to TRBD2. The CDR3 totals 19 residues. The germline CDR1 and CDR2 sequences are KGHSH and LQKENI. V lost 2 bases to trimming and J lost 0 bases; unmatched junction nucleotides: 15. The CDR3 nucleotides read TGTGCCAGCTCACCAAGTTTATTAGCGGGGAACACAAGCTCCTACGAGCAGTACGTC. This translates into CASSPSLLAGNTSSYEQYV.

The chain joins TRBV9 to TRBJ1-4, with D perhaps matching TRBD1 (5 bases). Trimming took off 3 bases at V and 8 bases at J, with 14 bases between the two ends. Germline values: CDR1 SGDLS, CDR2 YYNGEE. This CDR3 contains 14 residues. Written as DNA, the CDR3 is TGTGCCAGCAGCGCGGGGGTGACGGTCGAAAAACTGTTTTTT. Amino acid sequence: CASSAGVTVEKLFF.

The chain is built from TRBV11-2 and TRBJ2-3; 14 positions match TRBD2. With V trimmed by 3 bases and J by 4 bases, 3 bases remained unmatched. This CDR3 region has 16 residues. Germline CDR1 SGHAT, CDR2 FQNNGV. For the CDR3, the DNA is TGTGCCAGCAGCTTGACTAGCGGGGGGGTATCAGATACGCAGTATTTT. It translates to CASSLTSGGVSDTQYF.

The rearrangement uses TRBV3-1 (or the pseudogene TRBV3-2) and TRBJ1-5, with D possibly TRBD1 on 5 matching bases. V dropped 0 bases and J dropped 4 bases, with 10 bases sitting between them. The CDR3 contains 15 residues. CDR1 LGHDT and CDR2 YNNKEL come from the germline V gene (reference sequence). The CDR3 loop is CASSQDLGVNQPQHF. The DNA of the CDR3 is TGTGCCAGCAGCCAAGATTTAGGGGTGAATCAGCCCCAGCATTTT.

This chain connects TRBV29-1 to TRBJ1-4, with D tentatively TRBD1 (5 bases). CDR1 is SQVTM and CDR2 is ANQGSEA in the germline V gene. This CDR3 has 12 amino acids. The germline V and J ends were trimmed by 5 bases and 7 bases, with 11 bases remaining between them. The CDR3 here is CSVRGGSEKLFF. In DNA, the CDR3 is TGCAGCGTTCGGGGGGGGTCTGAAAAACTGTTTTTT.

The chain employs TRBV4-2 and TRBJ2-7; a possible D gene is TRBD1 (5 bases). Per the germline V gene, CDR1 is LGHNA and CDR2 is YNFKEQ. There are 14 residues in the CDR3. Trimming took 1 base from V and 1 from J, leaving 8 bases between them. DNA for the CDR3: TGTGCCAGCAGCCAAGGGGCAGGGTCCTACGAGCAGTACGTC. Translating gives CASSQGAGSYEQYV.

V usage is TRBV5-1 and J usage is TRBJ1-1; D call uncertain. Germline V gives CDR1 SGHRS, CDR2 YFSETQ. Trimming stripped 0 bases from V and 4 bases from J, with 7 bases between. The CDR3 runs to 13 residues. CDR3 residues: CASSLEVSTEAFF. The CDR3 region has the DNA TGCGCCAGCAGCTTGGAGGTGAGCACTGAAGCTTTCTTT.

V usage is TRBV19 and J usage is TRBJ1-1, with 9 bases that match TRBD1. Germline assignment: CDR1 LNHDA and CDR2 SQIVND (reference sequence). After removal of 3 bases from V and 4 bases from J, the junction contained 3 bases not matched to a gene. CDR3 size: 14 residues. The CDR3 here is CASSMDRGGTEAFF. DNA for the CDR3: TGTGCCAGTAGTATGGACAGGGGCGGCACTGAAGCTTTCTTT.

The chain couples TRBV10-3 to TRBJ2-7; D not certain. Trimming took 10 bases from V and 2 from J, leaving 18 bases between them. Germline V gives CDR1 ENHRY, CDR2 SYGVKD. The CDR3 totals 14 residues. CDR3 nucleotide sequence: TGTGCCACCCAAGCGCAGGAACGGCCCTACGAGCAGTACTTC. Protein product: CATQAQERPYEQYF.

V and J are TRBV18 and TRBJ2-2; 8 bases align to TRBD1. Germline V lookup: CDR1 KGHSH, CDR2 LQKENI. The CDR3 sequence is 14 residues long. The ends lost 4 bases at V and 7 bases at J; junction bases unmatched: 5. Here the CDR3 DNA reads TGTGCCAGCTCACAATCGGACAGGGTCGGGGAGCTGTTTTTT. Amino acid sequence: CASSQSDRVGELFF.

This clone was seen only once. The CDR3 DNA sequence: TGCGCCAGCAGCTTATTATGGTACAGGGATGGGAACACTGAAGCTTTCTTT. Protein: CASSLLWYRDGNTEAFF. V usage is TRBV5-1 and J usage is TRBJ1-1; D may be TRBD1 (6 bases). V was shortened by 2 bases and J by 1 base, with 18 bases between the two germline ends. This CDR3 region has 17 residues. CDR1 SGHRS and CDR2 YFSETQ come from the germline V gene. The full variable domain, rest sourced from reference TRBV5-1 and TRBJ1-1, is KAGVTQTPRYLIKTRGQQVTLSCSPISGHRSVSWYQQTPGQGLQFLFEYFSETQRNKGNFPGRFSGRQFSNSRSEMNVSTLELGDSALYLCASSLLWYRDGNTEAFFGQGTRLTVV.

DNA of the CDR3: TGTGCCTGGAGTGTCTTAGCGGGGCAAGAGACCCAGTACTTC. Translating it yields CAWSVLAGQETQYF. The V call is TRBV30, the J call TRBJ2-5, with 8 positions matching TRBD2. Germline trimming cut 0 bases from V and 2 bases from J; bases unmatched to any gene: 2. The germline V gene has CDR1 GTSNPN and CDR2 SVGIG (reference sequence). There are 14 residues in the CDR3.

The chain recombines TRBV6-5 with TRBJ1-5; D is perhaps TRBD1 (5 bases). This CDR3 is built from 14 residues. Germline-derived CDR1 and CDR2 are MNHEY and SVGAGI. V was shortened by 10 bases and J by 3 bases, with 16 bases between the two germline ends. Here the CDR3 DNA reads TGTGCCACAAGGCGTACGGGGGACAATCAGCCCCAGCATTTT. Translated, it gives CATRRTGDNQPQHF.

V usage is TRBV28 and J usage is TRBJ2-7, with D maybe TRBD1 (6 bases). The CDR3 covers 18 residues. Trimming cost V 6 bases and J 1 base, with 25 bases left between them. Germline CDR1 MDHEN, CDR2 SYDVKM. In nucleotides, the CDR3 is TGTGCCAGCAGACAGACACTCAACAGGGCTAGTATTTCCTACGAGCAGTACTTC. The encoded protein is CASRQTLNRASISYEQYF.

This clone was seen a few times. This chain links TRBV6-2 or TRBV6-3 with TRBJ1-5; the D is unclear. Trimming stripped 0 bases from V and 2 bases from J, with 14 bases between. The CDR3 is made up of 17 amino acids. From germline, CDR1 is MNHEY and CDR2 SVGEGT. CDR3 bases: TGTGCCAGCAGTTACTCGGTGAGGCGGGGTGGCAATCAGCCCCAGCATTTT. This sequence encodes CASSYSVRRGGNQPQHF.

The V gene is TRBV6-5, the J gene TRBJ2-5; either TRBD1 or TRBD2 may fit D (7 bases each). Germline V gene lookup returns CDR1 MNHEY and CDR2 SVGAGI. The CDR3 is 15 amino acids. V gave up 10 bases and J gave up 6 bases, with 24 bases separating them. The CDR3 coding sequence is TGTGCCACCGGACTAGACAGGGCCGGAGGAAAGACCCAGTACTTC. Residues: CATGLDRAGGKTQYF.

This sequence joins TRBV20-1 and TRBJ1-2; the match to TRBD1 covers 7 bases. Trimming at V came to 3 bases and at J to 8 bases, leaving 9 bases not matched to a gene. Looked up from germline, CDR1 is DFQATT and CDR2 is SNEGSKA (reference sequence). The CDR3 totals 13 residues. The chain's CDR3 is CSASRTGHNGYTF. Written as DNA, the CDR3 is TGCAGTGCTAGTCGGACAGGACATAACGGCTACACCTTC.

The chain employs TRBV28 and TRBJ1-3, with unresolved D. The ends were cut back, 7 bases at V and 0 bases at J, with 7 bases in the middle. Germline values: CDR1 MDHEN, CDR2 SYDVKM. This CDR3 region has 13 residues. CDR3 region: CASILSSGNTIYF. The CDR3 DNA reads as TGTGCCAGCATCTTAAGCTCTGGAAACACCATATATTTT.